The text below deals with one TCR beta chain. This CDR3 comprises 14 residues. Germline lookup yields CDR1 MNHEY and CDR2 SMNVEV (reference sequence). V lost 6 bases and J lost 7, with 13 bases in between. Some clones are missing from TCRdb's copy, which holds only in-frame ones; the method was immunoSEQ multiplex PCR. The sample has 96,000 or so clones; 89% are singletons. This entry comes from a study of T cell responses to AZD1222 COVID-19 vaccine. The specimen was peripheral blood, collected on day 0 of AZD1222 vaccination. The chain employs TRBV27 and TRBJ1-6; D possibly corresponds to TRBD1 (5 bases). The receptor was derived from an adult in good health. CDR3 sequence reads: CASSGAGWNSPLHF. CDR3 nucleotide sequence: TGTGCCAGCAGCGGGGCAGGGTGGAATTCACCCCTCCACTTT.